A selection of T cell receptor beta chains follows, all from one sample in a study of blood T cell repertoires in COVID-19. Profiled with immunoSEQ multiplex PCR; TCRdb holds only in-frame clones, not every one. The sample lists some 330,000 clones, 85% to 90% occurring once. The source material was PBMCs or T cells enriched from blood (not recorded which). The source is a young man who had recovered from COVID-19. CDR3s include the opening cysteine and the closing phenylalanine or tryptophan. The D gene is left open where the match is weak. Clone size is not always given. Where it is, it says once, few, many or a class for expanded clones.

TRBJ1-4	NA	NA	TRBV6-5	CASSSQGRPTGGKLFF	TGTGCCAGCAGTTCCCAGGGACGGCCGACGGGGGGAAAACTGTTTTTT
TRBJ2-2	TRBD1	NA	TRBV5-1	CASSSSGTGGRTGELFF	TGCGCCAGCAGCTCATCCGGGACAGGGGGTCGGACCGGGGAGCTGTTTTTT
TRBJ2-1	TRBD2	NA	TRBV3-1/TRBV3-2	CASSQWVLAGGPRSNEQFF	TGTGCCAGCAGCCAATGGGTGTTAGCGGGGGGGCCCCGGAGCAATGAGCAGTTCTTC
TRBJ1-4	TRBD1	NA	TRBV13	CASRSTTGGSEKLFF	TGTGCCAGCAGGTCGACTACAGGGGGGAGTGAAAAACTGTTTTTT
TRBJ2-1	NA	NA	TRBV21-1	CASSKEERTSGREDEQFF	TGTGCCAGCAGCAAAGAAGAGCGGACTAGCGGGAGGGAGGATGAGCAGTTCTTC
TRBJ1-2	NA	NA	TRBV6-1	CASSEGPVGPYGYTF	TGTGCCAGCAGTGAAGGCCCGGTTGGGCCTTATGGCTACACCTTC
TRBJ2-1	TRBD2	NA	TRBV4-1	CASSQTSGESYNEQFF	TGCGCCAGCAGCCAAACTAGCGGGGAATCCTACAATGAGCAGTTCTTC
TRBJ1-4	NA	NA	TRBV28	CASSRQFPFF	TGTGCCAGCAGTCGACAGTTTCCGTTTTTT
TRBJ2-2	TRBD2	NA	TRBV3-1/TRBV3-2	CASSMGLAGNTGELFF	TGTGCCAGCAGCATGGGACTAGCGGGGAACACCGGGGAGCTGTTTTTT
TRBJ1-5	NA	few	TRBV5-6	CASSWGRGSNQPQHF	TGTGCCAGCAGCTGGGGGAGGGGTAGCAATCAGCCCCAGCATTTT
TRBJ2-1	TRBD2	NA	TRBV9	CASSPPSGGYNEQFF	TGTGCCAGCAGCCCACCTAGCGGGGGCTACAATGAGCAGTTCTTC
TRBJ2-7	TRBD1	NA	TRBV6-2/TRBV6-3	CASSSSTGAHGEQYF	TGTGCCAGCAGCTCGTCGACAGGGGCCCATGGGGAGCAGTACTTC
TRBJ1-1	NA	NA	TRBV4-1	CASSQDHQIAAEAFF	TGCGCCAGCAGCCAAGATCATCAGATTGCGGCTGAAGCTTTCTTT
TRBJ1-1	TRBD1	NA	TRBV28	CASRFSGGMNTEAFF	TGTGCCAGCAGATTTTCAGGGGGGATGAACACTGAAGCTTTCTTT
TRBJ2-3	NA	NA	TRBV7-6	CASSIRDFRADTQYF	TGTGCCAGCAGCATCCGGGACTTCAGGGCTGATACGCAGTATTTT
TRBJ2-7	NA	NA	TRBV3-1/TRBV3-2	CASSLTKDRPYEQYF	TGTGCCAGCAGCCTAACCAAGGACAGACCTTACGAGCAGTACTTC
TRBJ2-7	TRBD1	NA	TRBV6-5	CASRQQGAREQYF	TGTGCCAGCAGGCAACAGGGGGCTAGAGAGCAGTACTTC
TRBJ1-5	NA	NA	TRBV19	CASSIAGGGQPQHF	TGTGCCAGTAGTATTGCGGGGGGCGGTCAGCCCCAGCATTTT
TRBJ2-7	TRBD1	NA	TRBV6-5	CASSYRDRGTYEQYF	TGTGCCAGCAGTTACCGGGACAGAGGAACCTACGAGCAGTACTTC
TRBJ1-2	NA	NA	TRBV3-1/TRBV3-2	CASSFLANYGYTF	TGTGCCAGCAGTTTTTTAGCTAACTATGGCTACACCTTC
TRBJ2-2	TRBD1	NA	TRBV6-1	CASSDQGDPWNTGELFF	TGTGCCAGCAGTGACCAGGGGGACCCCTGGAACACCGGGGAGCTGTTTTTT
TRBJ2-3	TRBD2	NA	TRBV30	CAWSVQAGGTDTQYF	TGTGCCTGGAGTGTACAAGCGGGGGGCACAGATACGCAGTATTTT
TRBJ1-5	TRBD1	NA	TRBV19	CASRNKTGAQHF	TGTGCCAGTAGGAATAAAACAGGGGCGCAGCATTTT
TRBJ2-1	NA	NA	TRBV11-2	CASSGGTINNEQFF	TGTGCCAGCAGCGGCGGGACGATTAACAATGAGCAGTTCTTC
TRBJ2-7	NA	NA	TRBV5-6	CASSFRRDSYEQYF	TGTGCCAGCAGCTTTCGCAGGGACTCCTACGAGCAGTACTTC
TRBJ2-5	TRBD2	NA	TRBV5-1	CASSFRLAGEETQYF	TGCGCCAGCAGCTTTCGTTTAGCGGGGGAAGAGACCCAGTACTTC
TRBJ2-2	NA	NA	TRBV27	CASSAGLVNTGELFF	TGTGCCAGCAGTGCAGGGTTGGTGAACACCGGGGAGCTGTTTTTT
TRBJ1-1	NA	NA	TRBV19	CASTPLEGRNTEAFF	TGTGCCAGTACCCCTCTGGAGGGGCGGAACACTGAAGCTTTCTTT
TRBJ2-3	NA	NA	TRBV29-1	CSVVLYTRVDTQYF	TGCAGCGTTGTACTTTATACCAGGGTGGATACGCAGTATTTT
TRBJ2-3	NA	NA	TRBV7-9	CASSLEGQSDTQYF	TGTGCCAGCAGCTTAGAGGGGCAATCAGATACGCAGTATTTT
TRBJ2-3	NA	NA	TRBV10-2	CASRARSTDTQYF	TGCGCCAGCAGGGCCCGCTCCACAGATACGCAGTATTTT
TRBJ2-1	TRBD2	NA	TRBV3-1/TRBV3-2	CASQRDNRNEQFF	TGTGCCAGCCAGCGGGATAACCGCAATGAGCAGTTCTTC
TRBJ1-5	TRBD1	NA	TRBV5-1	CASSSGGHNQPQHF	TGCGCCAGCAGTTCAGGGGGCCACAATCAGCCCCAGCATTTT
TRBJ2-2	TRBD1	once	TRBV5-1	CASEGTGNTGELFF	TGCGCCAGCGAGGGGACAGGCAACACCGGGGAGCTGTTTTTT
TRBJ1-1	NA	NA	TRBV11-1	CASSLSGMNTEAFF	TGTGCCAGCAGCTTATCAGGGATGAACACTGAAGCTTTCTTT
TRBJ1-2	NA	once	TRBV7-9	CASSFRHSGGPNYGYTF	TGTGCCAGCAGCTTTAGACATTCGGGAGGGCCTAACTATGGCTACACCTTC
TRBJ2-2	TRBD2	NA	TRBV5-1	CASSLGLAGVTGELFF	TGCGCCAGCAGCTTGGGACTAGCGGGAGTCACCGGGGAGCTGTTTTTT
TRBJ2-7	NA	once	TRBV27	CASSLSRDSYEQYF	TGTGCCAGCAGTTTATCGAGGGATTCCTACGAGCAGTACTTC
TRBJ1-2	TRBD1	few	TRBV11-3	CASSLERVWGQRSGYTF	TGTGCCAGCAGCTTAGAGCGGGTTTGGGGACAGCGTTCTGGCTACACCTTC
TRBJ2-7	TRBD2	NA	TRBV27	CASSAPQRGTYEQYF	TGTGCCAGCAGTGCCCCACAGCGGGGAACGTACGAGCAGTACTTC